This passage covers 5 T cell receptor beta chains from one sample sequenced in a study of blood T cell repertoires in COVID-19. The table came from immunoSEQ multiplex PCR; TCRdb's copy has only in-frame clones and leaves some out. Here the sample spans approximately 230,000 clones, around 83% being singletons. The source material was peripheral blood. The receptors here all came from a man of 80 years or more with acute or convalescent COVID-19.

V and J are TRBV5-1 and TRBJ2-2, with D possibly matching TRBD1 (5 bases). The CDR3 has 16 amino acids. V dropped 1 base and J dropped 1 base, with 11 bases sitting between them. The germline V gene has CDR1 SGHRS and CDR2 YFSETQ. Here the CDR3 DNA reads TGCGCCAGCAGCTTGACAGTCGGACAGAACACCGGGGAGCTGTTTTTT. Its protein is CASSLTVGQNTGELFF.

CDR3 DNA sequence: TGCAGCGTTGTGACTCCTGAAGCTTTCTTT. The encoded protein is CSVVTPEAFF. V and J are TRBV29-1 and TRBJ1-1, with D hard to call. Germline V gives CDR1 SQVTM, CDR2 ANQGSEA. The CDR3 runs to 10 residues. Trimming left V 4 bases short and J 6 bases short, with 6 bases between.

This clone was counted a single time. The chain employs TRBV7-2 and TRBJ2-3, with 15 bases matching TRBD2. CDR3 size: 17 residues. Trimming cost V 4 bases and J 7 bases; bases outside gene matches: 9. Germline CDR1 reads SGHTA; CDR2 reads FQGNSA. The CDR3 DNA reads as TGTGCCAGCAGCTCCTCTGGACTAGCGGGAGGGCAACATACGCAGTATTTT. Translation: CASSSSGLAGGQHTQYF.

The J gene is TRBJ2-1, the V gene TRBV5-1, with D possibly being TRBD1 (6 bases). The V gene lost 4 bases and the J gene lost 5 bases, with 10 bases spanning the gap. Germline values: CDR1 SGHRS, CDR2 YFSETQ. This CDR3 has 13 amino acids. The CDR3 DNA reads TGCGCCAGCAGCCCAGGACAGCACAATGAGCAGTTCTTC. It codes for CASSPGQHNEQFF.

This chain connects TRBV7-7 to TRBJ2-1, with TRBD1 identical over 7 bases. V dropped 1 base and J dropped 2; count of bases not matched to a gene: 5. The germline CDR1 and CDR2 sequences are SSHAT and FNYEAQ (reference sequence). The CDR3 spans 16 residues. The CDR3 DNA follows: TGTGCCAGCAGCTTAGGGGACAGTTCACCCTACAATGAGCAGTTCTTC. Translating gives CASSLGDSSPYNEQFF.